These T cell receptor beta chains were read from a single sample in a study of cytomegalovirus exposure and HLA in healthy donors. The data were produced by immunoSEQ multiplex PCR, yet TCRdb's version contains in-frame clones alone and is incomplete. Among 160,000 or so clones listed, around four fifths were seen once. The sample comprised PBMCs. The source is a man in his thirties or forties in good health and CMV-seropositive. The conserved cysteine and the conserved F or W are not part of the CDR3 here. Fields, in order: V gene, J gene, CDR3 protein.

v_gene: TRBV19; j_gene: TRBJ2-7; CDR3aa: ASTIGQGANYEQY
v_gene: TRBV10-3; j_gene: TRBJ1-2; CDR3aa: AISDSRGHGYT
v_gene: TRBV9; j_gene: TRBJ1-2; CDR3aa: ASSTGFGYT
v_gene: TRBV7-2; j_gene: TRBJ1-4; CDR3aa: ASTPGATNEKLF
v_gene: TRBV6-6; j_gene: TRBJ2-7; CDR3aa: ASSHGALEQY
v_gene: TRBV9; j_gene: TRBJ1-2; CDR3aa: ASSPRLVNIDGYT
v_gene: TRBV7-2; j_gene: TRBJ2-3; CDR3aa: ASSWRVAKSDTQY
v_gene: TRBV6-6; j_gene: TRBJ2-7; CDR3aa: ASILSPSSYEQY
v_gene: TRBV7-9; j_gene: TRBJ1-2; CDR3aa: ASSLDRTLKGTGDYGYT
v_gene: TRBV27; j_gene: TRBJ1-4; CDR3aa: ASRRDQGASEKLF
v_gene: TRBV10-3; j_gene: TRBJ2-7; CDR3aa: AISIPGKYEQY